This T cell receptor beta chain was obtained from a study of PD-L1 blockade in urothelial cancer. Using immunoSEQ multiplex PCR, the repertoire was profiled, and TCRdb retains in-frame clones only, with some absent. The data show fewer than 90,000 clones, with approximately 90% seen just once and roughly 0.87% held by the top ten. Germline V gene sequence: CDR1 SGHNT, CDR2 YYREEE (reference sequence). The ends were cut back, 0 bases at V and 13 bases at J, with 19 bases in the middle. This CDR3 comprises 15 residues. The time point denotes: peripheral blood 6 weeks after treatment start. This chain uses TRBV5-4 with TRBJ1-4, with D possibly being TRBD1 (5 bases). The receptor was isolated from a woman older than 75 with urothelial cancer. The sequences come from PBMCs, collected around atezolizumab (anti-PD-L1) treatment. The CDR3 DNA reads TGTGCCAGCAGCTTGGGGGGGGGACCGGAAAAAGGACTGTTTTTT. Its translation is CASSLGGGPEKGLFF. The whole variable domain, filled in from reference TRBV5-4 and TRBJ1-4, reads ETGVTQSPTHLIKTRGQQVTLRCSSQSGHNTVSWYQQALGQGPQFIFQYYREEENGRGNFPPRFSGLQFPNYSSELNVNALELDDSALYLCASSLGGGPEKGLFFGSGTQLSVL.